Sequencing of this T cell receptor beta chain was carried out in a study of T cell responses to AZD1222 COVID-19 vaccine. Method: immunoSEQ multiplex PCR; TCRdb's copy keeps in-frame clones and lacks some. Of some 79,000 clones in the sample, approximately 83% were seen once. V shed 5 bases and J 5 bases; nucleotides not matched to a gene: 5. CDR3 size: 13 residues. Study findings and constraints: Elevations in Spike-specific TCR breadth and depth followed administration of two AZD1222 doses.

Details on this clone: Antigen unknown.

The chain is built from TRBV12-3 or TRBV12-4 and TRBJ1-1; 7 bases agree with TRBD1. The sequencing used peripheral blood, collected 28 days after the second AZD1222 dose. The origin of this receptor is an adult who received the AZD1222 COVID-19 vaccine. The CDR3 DNA reads TGTGCCAGCAGTGAAGGGACAGCAACTGAAGCTTTCTTT. Protein product: CASSEGTATEAFF.